A selection of T cell receptor beta chains follows, all from one sample in a study of human T cells and chemical hapten exposure. MiXCR was run by TCRdb on the RACE reads, yielding one entry per CDR3 protein. The table lists more than 65,000 distinct CDR3 sequences, around 10% of them singletons. The source was whole blood, collected in connection with sensitization to the hapten diphenylcyclopropenone (DPC). The receptor source for this set is a woman in her forties or fifties with alopecia areata. Some clones in this sample may be carry-over from other donors' samples. The CDR3 runs from the conserved cysteine through the conserved F or W. The order of the fields is V gene, clone size, D gene, J gene, CDR3 protein, CDR3 DNA. The D gene is left open where the match is weak. Rows may omit the clone size; those that give it use once, few, many or a size class.

>TRBV6-5|NA|NA|TRBJ2-4
CASTSRGAAKNIQYF
TGTGCCAGCACCTCCAGGGGGGCTGCCAAAAACATTCAGTACTTC
>TRBV12-3/TRBV12-4|many|NA|TRBJ1-4
CASSLMAPLGEKLFF
TGTGCCAGCAGTTTAATGGCCCCCTTAGGGGAAAAACTGTTTTTT
>TRBV2|many|NA|TRBJ2-7
CASSAQGLYEQYF
TGTGCCAGCAGTGCCCAGGGGCTGTACGAGCAGTACTTC
>TRBV18|many|TRBD1|TRBJ1-1
CASSLAGTGPNTEAFF
TGTGCCAGCTCATTAGCCGGGACAGGGCCGAACACTGAAGCTTTCTTT
>TRBV6-2/TRBV6-3|NA|TRBD2|TRBJ2-3
CASSPRAGGQDTQYF
TGTGCCAGCAGTCCAAGGGCGGGAGGCCAAGATACGCAGTATTTT
>TRBV6-2/TRBV6-3|NA|TRBD1|TRBJ1-5
CASSYSRDSFHAQHF
TGTGCCAGCAGTTACTCTAGGGACAGTTTTCATGCCCAGCATTTT
>TRBV28|NA|TRBD1|TRBJ1-4
CASSPQGKLFF
TGTGCCAGCAGTCCACAGGGGAAACTGTTTTTT
>TRBV5-5|NA|TRBD2|TRBJ2-1
CASSLEGLAPYNEQFF
TGTGCCAGCAGCTTGGAGGGACTAGCGCCTTACAATGAGCAGTTCTTC
>TRBV30|NA|TRBD2|TRBJ2-1
CRSGRAGAGEQFF
TGTCGGAGCGGGAGGGCCGGGGCTGGCGAGCAGTTCTTC
>TRBV7-9|many|TRBD1|TRBJ2-4
CASGTGFGAKNIQYF
TGTGCCAGCGGGACAGGGTTCGGAGCCAAAAACATTCAGTACTTC
>TRBV28|NA|NA|TRBJ1-1
CASSFGIGREAFF
TGTGCCAGCAGTTTTGGTATAGGGAGGGAAGCTTTCTTT
>TRBV7-3|many|NA|TRBJ2-7
CASSWERVANEQYF
TGTGCCAGCAGCTGGGAGCGGGTGGCCAACGAGCAGTACTTC
>TRBV7-9|NA|TRBD1|TRBJ1-6
CASSPDGTGRSPLHF
TGTGCCAGCAGCCCCGACGGGACAGGGAGATCACCCCTCCACTTT
>TRBV5-1|few|NA|TRBJ1-2
CASSLQQGNYGYTF
TGCGCCAGCAGCTTGCAACAGGGAAACTATGGCTACACCTTC
>TRBV20-1|few|TRBD2|TRBJ2-1
CSARDSQSGRSYNEQFF
TGCAGTGCTAGAGATTCCCAGAGCGGGAGGTCCTACAATGAGCAGTTCTTC
>TRBV19|NA|NA|TRBJ1-5
CASLPDRISNQPQHF
TGTGCCAGCCTTCCAGACAGGATAAGCAATCAGCCCCAGCATTTT
>TRBV6-5|many|NA|TRBJ2-1
CASSLDKSSYNEQFF
TGTGCCAGCAGCCTAGACAAGAGCTCCTACAATGAGCAGTTCTTC
>TRBV21-1|few|NA|TRBJ2-6
CASSRGAGANVLTF
TGTGCCAGCAGCAGGGGCGCTGGGGCCAACGTCCTGACTTTC
>TRBV7-8|NA|NA|TRBJ1-5
CASSPPGVANQPQHF
TGTGCCAGCAGCCCCCCGGGGGTAGCGAATCAGCCCCAGCATTTT
>TRBV10-2|few|NA|TRBJ2-5
CASSWTAQETQYF
TGCGCCAGCAGTTGGACAGCCCAAGAGACCCAGTACTTC
>TRBV29-1|NA|NA|TRBJ2-1
CSVGRTGTPEVEQFF
TGCAGCGTTGGGCGGACCGGGACCCCCGAGGTTGAGCAGTTCTTC
>TRBV11-2|few|NA|TRBJ1-1
CASSLEESPAFF
TGTGCCAGCAGCTTAGAGGAGTCGCCCGCTTTCTTT
>TRBV11-2|few|NA|TRBJ2-1
CASTLRGQGSYNEQFF
TGTGCCAGCACCCTCCGGGGCCAAGGCTCCTACAATGAGCAGTTCTTC
>TRBV12-3/TRBV12-4|few|NA|TRBJ2-7
CASSLVQPPYEQYF
TGTGCCAGCAGTTTGGTCCAGCCGCCCTACGAGCAGTACTTC
>TRBV28|NA|NA|TRBJ2-4
CASSSQAAKNIQYF
TGTGCCAGCAGTTCCCAGGCGGCCAAAAACATTCAGTACTTC
>TRBV7-2|NA|TRBD1|TRBJ2-3
CASSPEQGARGTDTQYF
TGTGCCAGCAGCCCGGAACAGGGGGCGCGGGGCACAGATACGCAGTATTTT
>TRBV6-2/TRBV6-3|NA|TRBD1|TRBJ2-2
CASSPRGRGQGTGELFF
TGTGCCAGCAGTCCCCGTGGGAGGGGACAGGGCACCGGGGAGCTGTTTTTT
>TRBV25-1|few|NA|TRBJ2-7
CASSGTKGSGYEQYF
TGTGCCAGCAGTGGAACGAAAGGAAGCGGCTACGAGCAGTACTTC
>TRBV28|NA|NA|TRBJ2-3
CASSLMVGWQYF
TGTGCCAGCAGTTTAATGGTAGGCTGGCAGTATTTT
>TRBV5-1|NA|NA|TRBJ2-7
CASSLVQEPYEQYF
TGCGCCAGCAGCTTGGTGCAGGAACCCTACGAGCAGTACTTC
>TRBV28|NA|NA|TRBJ1-1
CASSDTNTEAFF
TGTGCCAGCAGTGACACGAACACTGAAGCTTTCTTT
>TRBV6-5|few|NA|TRBJ1-5
CASKTGRQPQHF
TGTGCCAGCAAAACAGGGAGGCAGCCCCAGCATTTT
>TRBV6-5|many|NA|TRBJ2-7
CASFPSGTLFSYEQYF
TGTGCCAGCTTCCCTTCCGGGACACTCTTTTCCTACGAGCAGTACTTC
>TRBV6-5|NA|NA|TRBJ2-3
CASRPLAGSMIDTQYF
TGTGCCAGCAGGCCTCTCGCGGGGAGTATGATCGATACGCAGTATTTT
>TRBV20-1|few|NA|TRBJ2-3
CTTRRAFTDTQYF
TGCACCACGAGGAGAGCGTTCACAGATACGCAGTATTTT
>TRBV11-3|NA|TRBD2|TRBJ2-7
CASSYGLAGSPVSYEQYF
TGTGCCAGCAGCTACGGACTAGCGGGATCACCCGTCTCCTACGAGCAGTACTTC
>TRBV20-1|NA|TRBD2|TRBJ2-7
CSASGTSGRYEQYF
TGCAGTGCTAGTGGGACTAGCGGGAGGTACGAGCAGTACTTC
>TRBV20-1|many|NA|TRBJ1-1
CSARGSSRNTEAFF
TGCAGTGCTAGAGGATCGTCACGGAACACTGAAGCTTTCTTT
>TRBV6-2/TRBV6-3|NA|NA|TRBJ1-2
CASSFDGPNYGYTF
TGTGCCAGCAGTTTCGACGGTCCTAACTATGGCTACACCTTC
>TRBV29-1|NA|NA|TRBJ1-1
CSVEDRGEGRRMNTEAFF
TGCAGCGTTGAAGATCGTGGGGAGGGGAGGAGGATGAACACTGAAGCTTTCTTT
>TRBV30|few|TRBD2|TRBJ2-5
CAWKVSGKVETQYF
TGTGCCTGGAAGGTTAGCGGGAAGGTGGAGACCCAGTACTTC
>TRBV28|NA|TRBD2|TRBJ2-1
CASSDDGYGGRAVNNEQFF
TGTGCCAGCAGTGATGACGGTTACGGCGGGAGGGCGGTGAACAATGAGCAGTTCTTC
>TRBV7-2|NA|TRBD1|TRBJ2-1
CASSPRQGASEQFF
TGTGCCAGCAGCCCTAGACAGGGGGCGAGTGAGCAGTTCTTC
>TRBV7-2|few|TRBD1|TRBJ1-1
CASSSWTGGYPEAFF
TGTGCCAGCAGCTCTTGGACAGGGGGCTACCCTGAAGCTTTCTTT
>TRBV5-1|few|NA|TRBJ2-1
CASSDYNNEQFF
TGCGCCAGCAGCGATTACAACAATGAGCAGTTCTTC
>TRBV11-2|many|TRBD1|TRBJ2-7
CASSPKTGASGRSVEQYF
TGTGCCAGCAGCCCGAAGACAGGGGCCTCCGGGAGAAGTGTCGAGCAGTACTTC
>TRBV10-3|NA|TRBD1|TRBJ2-7
CAISESGQGPEQYF
TGTGCCATCAGTGAGTCGGGACAGGGCCCCGAGCAGTACTTC
>TRBV7-9|NA|NA|TRBJ2-5
CASSKETQYF
TGTGCCAGCAGCAAAGAGACCCAGTACTTC
>TRBV7-6|NA|NA|TRBJ2-5
CASSPKRAGPQETQYF
TGTGCCAGCAGCCCGAAGAGGGCGGGCCCCCAAGAGACCCAGTACTTC
>TRBV3-1|many|NA|TRBJ1-4
CASSHRMGINEKLFF
TGTGCCAGCAGCCACCGGATGGGCATTAATGAAAAACTGTTTTTT
>TRBV5-6|NA|TRBD1|TRBJ1-2
CASSSPRQGANGYTF
TGTGCCAGCAGCTCGCCCAGACAGGGGGCGAACGGCTACACCTTC
>TRBV5-6|few|NA|TRBJ1-1
CASSLLAVSRGKAFF
TGTGCCAGCAGCTTGCTGGCAGTAAGTAGAGGCAAAGCTTTCTTT
>TRBV20-1|few|NA|TRBJ2-1
CSARDQRKSSYNEQFF
TGCAGTGCTAGAGATCAACGGAAAAGCTCCTACAATGAGCAGTTCTTC
>TRBV6-5|few|TRBD2|TRBJ2-4
CASSPLAGGNIQYF
TGTGCCAGCAGCCCCCTAGCGGGAGGAAACATTCAGTACTTC
>TRBV18|NA|NA|TRBJ2-1
CASSPGLSMDEQFF
TGTGCCAGCTCACCCGGGTTGTCTATGGATGAGCAGTTCTTC
>TRBV11-3|NA|TRBD2|TRBJ2-7
CASSLAGPGLAGPYEQYF
TGTGCCAGCAGCTTAGCGGGACCGGGACTAGCGGGACCCTACGAGCAGTACTTC
>TRBV7-9|NA|TRBD1|TRBJ1-3
CASSNPTTGRNTIYF
TGTGCCAGCAGCAATCCGACGACAGGGAGGAACACCATATATTTT